These T cell receptor beta chains were read from a single sample in a study of T cells after yellow fever vaccination. One entry per CDR3 protein, called by TCRdb with MiXCR from the 5' RACE reads. Among some 320,000 distinct CDR3 sequences listed, about 11% were seen once. Source: CD4+ T cells sorted from PBMCs, taken 45 days after the yellow fever booster vaccination. All receptors come from a young man who received the YFV17D yellow fever vaccine. CDR3s include the opening cysteine and the closing phenylalanine or tryptophan. The D gene is left open where the match is weak. The size field is filled for only some rows; it gives once, few, many or a size class.

j_call d_call v_call clone_size cdr3_nt cdr3_aa
TRBJ2-3 TRBD2 TRBV7-3 few TGTGCCAGCAGCTTAACGGGCGGGGGGCGCACAGATACGCAGTATTTT CASSLTGGGRTDTQYF
TRBJ2-3 NA TRBV6-5 many TGTGCCAGCAGTTACTTAGACTCGGTCACAGATACGCAGTATTTT CASSYLDSVTDTQYF
TRBJ1-3 NA TRBV14 few TGTGCCAGCAGCCAAGGGTCCTATACGAACACCATATATTTT CASSQGSYTNTIYF
TRBJ1-2 TRBD1 TRBV20-1 NA TGCAGTGCTATCGGGACAGGGGGTGGCTATGGCTACACCTTC CSAIGTGGGYGYTF
TRBJ2-7 TRBD1 TRBV6-5 few TGTGCCAGCAGTTACTCGGTCACAGGGGCGGCCTACGAGCAGTACTTC CASSYSVTGAAYEQYF
TRBJ2-7 TRBD1 TRBV5-4 few TGTGCCAGCAGTGGACAGGGATTCGTGGAGCAGTACTTC CASSGQGFVEQYF
TRBJ2-3 NA TRBV29-1 few TGCAGCGTTCGACAGCCCGCTGTGGATACGCAGTATTTT CSVRQPAVDTQYF
TRBJ1-4 NA TRBV4-3 many TGCGCCAGCAGCATAAATGAAAAACTGTTTTTT CASSINEKLFF
TRBJ2-5 NA TRBV12-3/TRBV12-4 many TGTGCCAGCAGTTCTGTAGCGGCGTTCGGGGAGACCCAGTACTTC CASSSVAAFGETQYF
TRBJ1-2 NA TRBV18 NA TGTGCCAGCTCACCAAGAGGGCCCCAGGGAGGCTACACCTTC CASSPRGPQGGYTF
TRBJ1-5 TRBD1 TRBV6-6 NA TGTGCCAGCAGTCTAGAACAGGGGGCCAGCAATCAGCCCCAGCATTTT CASSLEQGASNQPQHF
TRBJ2-1 NA TRBV5-1 NA TGCGCCAGCAGCTTGACACTTACGGGGGCTTCCTACAATGAGCAGTTCTTC CASSLTLTGASYNEQFF
TRBJ2-5 TRBD1 TRBV20-1 NA TGCAGTGCTACCAGAGGGGGCGCATCAGAGACCCAGTACTTC CSATRGGASETQYF
TRBJ1-3 NA TRBV7-8 few TGTGCCAGCAGCTTAGATGACGGGAAGGGGTACACCATATATTTT CASSLDDGKGYTIYF
TRBJ2-3 TRBD2 TRBV14 few TGTGCCAGCAGCCGCTTCCCTAGCGGGGGGGCCGAAGATACGCAGTATTTT CASSRFPSGGAEDTQYF
TRBJ2-1 NA TRBV5-4 NA TGTGCCAGCAGCACGGGGGTCGGGGGGCGCGGTTTTGGTGAGCAGTTCTTC CASSTGVGGRGFGEQFF
TRBJ2-3 NA TRBV28 many TGTGCCACCAGGGGCAAGAACACAGATACGCAGTATTTT CATRGKNTDTQYF
TRBJ2-7 NA TRBV28 NA TGTGCCAGCATCCCAGGGCAAGGAAACTACGAGCAGTACTTC CASIPGQGNYEQYF
TRBJ2-2 NA TRBV7-8 NA TGTGCCAGCAGCCCGAGACAGTACACCGGGGAGCTGTTTTTT CASSPRQYTGELFF
TRBJ2-7 NA TRBV7-9 many TGTGCCAGCAGCCACAGCTTGTTGGATCGCTACGAGCAGTACTTC CASSHSLLDRYEQYF
TRBJ1-1 NA TRBV12-3/TRBV12-4 many TGTGCCAGCAGTTTATCCACTGAAGCTTTCTTT CASSLSTEAFF
TRBJ2-1 NA TRBV7-2 NA TGTGCCAGCAGCCGCGGAGGGGAGGGGGGAGGCAATGAGCAGTTCTTC CASSRGGEGGGNEQFF
TRBJ1-2 NA TRBV9 many TGTGCCAGCAGCGTCGGCGGGGGAGGCTACACCTTC CASSVGGGGYTF
TRBJ2-3 NA TRBV5-1 NA TGCGCCAGCACCCGGGGGGCCTCTAACACAGATACGCAGTATTTT CASTRGASNTDTQYF
TRBJ1-1 NA TRBV28 NA TGTGCCAGCACTATGAACACTGAAGCTTTCTTT CASTMNTEAFF
TRBJ1-1 TRBD1 TRBV9 many TGTGCCAGCAGCGCGGGACAGGGGAAAACTGAAGCTTTCTTT CASSAGQGKTEAFF
TRBJ1-5 NA TRBV12-3/TRBV12-4 many TGTGCCAGCAGTTCCGCCGACAGGAATCAGCCCCAGCATTTT CASSSADRNQPQHF
TRBJ2-2 NA TRBV12-3/TRBV12-4 few TGTGCCAGCAGTTTACGAGACAGACTGGACACCGGGGAGCTGTTTTTT CASSLRDRLDTGELFF
TRBJ2-1 TRBD2 TRBV7-2 few TGTGCCAGCAGCTTAGCGCCTAGCGGGGGGCCTAGATCTTACAATGAGCAGTTCTTC CASSLAPSGGPRSYNEQFF
TRBJ2-1 NA TRBV30 once TGTGCCTGGAGAGGGCAAAATTCCAATGAGCAGTTCTTC CAWRGQNSNEQFF
TRBJ1-5 NA TRBV6-4 NA TGTGCCAGCAGTGAGTGGGGTAGCGGTCAGCCCCAGCATTTT CASSEWGSGQPQHF
TRBJ1-3 NA TRBV27 few TGTGCCAGCAGCCCGATGAGTCCTGGAAACACCATATATTTT CASSPMSPGNTIYF
TRBJ1-2 NA TRBV28 few TGTGCCAGCCGACTGTCGTCCGGTTATAATGGCTACACCTTC CASRLSSGYNGYTF
TRBJ2-7 NA TRBV4-2 few TGTGCCAGCAGCCATGTGGGGGAGTCCGAGCAGTACTTC CASSHVGESEQYF
TRBJ2-2 NA TRBV5-1 few TGCGCCAGCAGTGGGCAGACGAACACCGGGGAGCTGTTTTTT CASSGQTNTGELFF
TRBJ2-5 TRBD2 TRBV5-1 NA TGCGCCAGCTGGGGCAAAGCGGGGGGTTACCAAGAGACCCAGTACTTC CASWGKAGGYQETQYF
TRBJ1-2 NA TRBV5-4 few TGTGCCAGCAGCCCCCTTAACTGGGCAGGCGGCGGCTACACCTTC CASSPLNWAGGGYTF
TRBJ2-1 NA TRBV28 NA TGTGCCATCCCACCAAGGGGGATAGGGTACAATGAGCAGTTCTTC CAIPPRGIGYNEQFF
TRBJ2-7 NA TRBV28 NA TGTGCCAGCAGTTTATTTCGGGGGCGCAGAGCCCACGAGCAGTACTTC CASSLFRGRRAHEQYF
TRBJ2-3 TRBD2 TRBV6-5 many TGTGCCGCTCAGCGGGGGCCCACAGATACGCAGTATTTT CAAQRGPTDTQYF
TRBJ2-1 NA TRBV12-3/TRBV12-4 few TGTGCCAGCAGTGCGAGTACCGGGGCGGGGGAGCAGTTCTTC CASSASTGAGEQFF
TRBJ2-1 TRBD2 TRBV7-6 NA TGTGCCAGCAGCTTAGGGGGGACTAGCGGGGGCAATGAGCAGTTCTTC CASSLGGTSGGNEQFF
TRBJ1-2 NA TRBV7-3 few TGTGCCAGCAGCCCGGATGGAGGGGGAAACTATGGCTACACCTTC CASSPDGGGNYGYTF
TRBJ2-5 NA TRBV5-1 NA TGCGCCAGCAGCTTGGAGGGACCCCAAGAGACCCAGTACTTC CASSLEGPQETQYF